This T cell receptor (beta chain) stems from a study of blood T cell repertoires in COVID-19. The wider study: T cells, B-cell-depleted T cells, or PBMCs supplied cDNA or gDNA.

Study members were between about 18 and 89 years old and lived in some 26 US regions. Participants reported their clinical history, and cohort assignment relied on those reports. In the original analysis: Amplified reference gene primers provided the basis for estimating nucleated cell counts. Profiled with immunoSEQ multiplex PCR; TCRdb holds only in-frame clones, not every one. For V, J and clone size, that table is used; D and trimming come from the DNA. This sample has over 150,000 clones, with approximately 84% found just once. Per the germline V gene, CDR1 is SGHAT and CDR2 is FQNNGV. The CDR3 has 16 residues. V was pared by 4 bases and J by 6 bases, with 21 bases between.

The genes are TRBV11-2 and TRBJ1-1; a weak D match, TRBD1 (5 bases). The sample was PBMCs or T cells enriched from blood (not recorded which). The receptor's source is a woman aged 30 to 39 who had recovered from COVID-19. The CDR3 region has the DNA TGTGCCAGCAGCTGGGGAGGGGTCGTAAGGATTCCTGAAGCTTTCTTT. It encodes CASSWGGVVRIPEAFF.